Following are 18 T cell receptor beta chains from one sample sequenced in a study of blood T cell repertoires in COVID-19. The assay was immunoSEQ multiplex PCR, and TCRdb's table has in-frame clones only and misses some. This sample yields some 65,000 clones, of which roughly nine tenths are seen a single time; around 1.3% belongs to the top ten. Material for sequencing was peripheral blood. These receptors were collected from a man in his fifties or sixties with acute or convalescent COVID-19.

This clone is a singleton in its sample. The chain recombines TRBV4-1 with TRBJ1-2, with 7 bases matching TRBD1. The CDR3 consists of 15 residues. V shed 4 bases and J 4 bases; nucleotides not matched to a gene: 9. Germline-derived CDR1 and CDR2 are MGHRA and YSYEKL. The CDR3 DNA is TGCGCCAGCAGCCTCGACCCCAGGGGGAGCTATGGCTACACCTTC. Translating gives CASSLDPRGSYGYTF.

This sequence joins TRBV5-1 and TRBJ1-1; TRBD1 matches 7 bases. The germline gives CDR1 SGHRS, CDR2 YFSETQ. This CDR3 spans 17 amino acids. V lost 2 bases to trimming and J lost 0 bases; unmatched junction nucleotides: 10. The DNA of the CDR3 is TGCGCCAGCAGCTTAACAGGGGTGGGTAGGATGAACACTGAAGCTTTCTTT. Translated: CASSLTGVGRMNTEAFF.

CDR3 in amino acids: CASSTTGEQYF. DNA of the CDR3: TGTGCCAGCAGTACTACAGGCGAGCAGTACTTC. V is TRBV6-5 and J is TRBJ2-7; D might be TRBD1 (5 bases). CDR3 size: 11 residues. Germline V gene lookup returns CDR1 MNHEY and CDR2 SVGAGI. V was clipped by 5 bases and J by 6 bases, with 8 bases between them.

This chain joins TRBV5-6 and TRBJ2-1; 10 bases are shared with TRBD2. The junction had 10 bases not matched to a gene; V was cut back by 3 bases and J by 4 bases. Germline V gene lookup returns CDR1 SGHDT and CDR2 YYEEEE. CDR3 size: 17 residues. CDR3 protein: CASSSRTSGVSYNEQFF. The CDR3 DNA follows: TGTGCCAGCAGCTCTCGGACTAGCGGCGTTTCTTACAATGAGCAGTTCTTC.

The CDR3 DNA reads as TGTGCCAGCAGTCAACCCGGCCAGGGGGCTGTTGGGAACACCATATATTTT. This encodes CASSQPGQGAVGNTIYF. This sequence joins TRBV25-1 and TRBJ1-3; 8 nucleotides agree with TRBD1. This CDR3 has 17 residues. Germline lookup yields CDR1 MGHDK and CDR2 SYGVNS. J was trimmed by 7 bases and V by 5 bases; bases with no gene match: 16.

The V and J genes are TRBV27 and TRBJ1-2; D remains unclear. V was clipped by 5 bases and J by 0 bases, with 7 bases between them. The germline V gene encodes CDR1 MNHEY and CDR2 SMNVEV (reference sequence). There are 13 residues in the CDR3. The CDR3 bases are TGTGCCAGCAGTGGGCAGGCTAACTATGGCTACACCTTC. It translates to CASSGQANYGYTF.

This rearrangement joins TRBV5-1 to TRBJ2-7, with TRBD1 as a possible D gene (6 bases). The CDR3 length is 15 residues. From germline, CDR1 is SGHRS and CDR2 YFSETQ. V lost 4 bases, J lost 0 bases, and 14 bases lay in between. The CDR3 reads CASSLEVTGSYEQYF. DNA for the CDR3: TGCGCCAGCAGCCTTGAGGTGACAGGCTCCTACGAGCAGTACTTC.

The V and J genes are TRBV5-4 and TRBJ1-6, with a tentative D call TRBD1 (6 bases). Trimming took off 4 bases at V and 4 bases at J, with 12 bases between the two ends. CDR3 length: 15 residues. Germline V gene lookup returns CDR1 SGHNT and CDR2 YYREEE (reference sequence). The CDR3 DNA sequence: TGTGCCAGCAGCCTAGGACAGACTTATAATTCACCCCTCCACTTT. Translating gives CASSLGQTYNSPLHF.

This chain uses TRBV4-1 with TRBJ2-1; D gene ambiguous. CDR1 and CDR2 (germline): MGHRA, YSYEKL. CDR3 length: 13 amino acids. Trimming pared 1 base from V and 4 bases from J, leaving 5 bases between. The CDR3 DNA sequence: TGCGCCAGCAGCCAAGTGCGGTACAATGAGCAGTTCTTC. Translating gives CASSQVRYNEQFF.

This chain connects TRBV29-1 to TRBJ1-4; 8 bases fit TRBD1. CDR1 and CDR2 (germline): SQVTM, ANQGSEA. This CDR3 spans 12 amino acids. V lost 5 bases to trimming and J lost 5 bases; unmatched junction nucleotides: 1. CDR3 DNA: TGCAGCGTTTGGACAGGGAATGAAAAACTGTTTTTT. This codes for CSVWTGNEKLFF. Combining the CDR3 with reference TRBV29-1 and TRBJ1-4 gives the whole variable domain SAVISQKPSRDICQRGTSLTIQCQVDSQVTMMFWYRQQPGQSLTLIATANQGSEATYESGFVIDKFPISRPNLTFSTLTVSNMSPEDSSIYLCSVWTGNEKLFFGSGTQLSVL.

This rearrangement joins TRBV11-2 to TRBJ2-3, with D possibly being TRBD2 (5 bases). Germline lookup yields CDR1 SGHAT and CDR2 FQNNGV. V was cut by 0 bases and J by 0 bases, with 19 bases left in between. The CDR3 totals 19 residues. As DNA, the CDR3 is TGTGCCAGCAGCTTAGAATTCGCGGGTTATGGCTCTAGCACAGATACGCAGTATTTT. Its translation: CASSLEFAGYGSSTDTQYF.

The chain combines TRBV2 with TRBJ2-2; no clear D gene. V lost 6 bases to trimming and J lost 10 bases, with 9 bases between them. The CDR3 contains 11 residues. Germline V gives CDR1 SNHLY, CDR2 FYNNEI. CDR3 in amino acids: CASSLRQELFF. The CDR3 DNA reads TGTGCCAGCAGCCTGCGGCAGGAGCTGTTTTTT.

The J gene is TRBJ1-1, the V gene TRBV5-5, with D possibly TRBD1 on 5 matching bases. V was trimmed by 0 bases and J by 2 bases, leaving 11 bases between them. The CDR3 totals 15 residues. Germline V lookup: CDR1 SGHKS, CDR2 YYEKEE (reference sequence). The CDR3 sequence is CASSLGRAINTEAFF. The CDR3 DNA reads TGTGCCAGCAGCTTGGGCAGGGCGATTAACACTGAAGCTTTCTTT.

This sequence joins TRBV11-2 and TRBJ2-7; 10 positions agree with TRBD2. The CDR3 loop spans 15 amino acids. Germline CDR1 reads SGHAT; CDR2 reads FQNNGV. With 5 bases clipped from V and 9 bases from J, the junction kept 13 bases outside the gene matches. The CDR3 bases are TGTGCCAGCAGCCGGACTAGCGGCCCGATCGACGGGCAGTACTTC. Translating gives CASSRTSGPIDGQYF.

The V and J genes are TRBV27 and TRBJ2-1, with 10 positions matching TRBD2. In germline, CDR1 is MNHEY, CDR2 SMNVEV (reference sequence). After removal of 6 bases from V and 6 bases from J, the junction contained 8 bases not matched to a gene. This CDR3 is 15 amino acids long. CDR3 amino acids: CASRVTSGMINEQFF. The DNA for the CDR3 is TGTGCCAGCAGAGTAACTAGCGGGATGATCAATGAGCAGTTCTTC.

This clone appeared once. V usage is TRBV6-5 and J usage is TRBJ2-7, with 7 bases matching TRBD1. In germline, CDR1 is MNHEY, CDR2 SVGAGI. V was clipped by 4 bases and J by 5 bases; unmatched bases: 11. The CDR3 length is 15 residues. CDR3 DNA sequence: TGTGCCAGCAGTTTAACCGGGGACAGAGCAAACGAGCAGTACTTC. Translating gives CASSLTGDRANEQYF.

The chain carries TRBV30 and TRBJ1-4; 10 bases align to TRBD1. The CDR3 contains 14 residues. The V gene's germline CDR1 is GTSNPN and CDR2 SVGIG (reference sequence). The trim removed 6 bases at V and 5 bases at J, leaving 6 bases unmatched. The chain's CDR3 is CACYRDRGNEKLFF. The CDR3 nucleotides read TGTGCCTGCTACCGGGACAGGGGAAATGAAAAACTGTTTTTT.

The CDR3 region is CASSESAFQSPGYTF. The DNA of the CDR3 is TGTGCCAGCAGTGAATCCGCCTTTCAGTCCCCGGGCTACACCTTC. The chain carries TRBV25-1 and TRBJ1-2; no clear D gene. The CDR3 extends over 15 amino acids. The germline V gene encodes CDR1 MGHDK and CDR2 SYGVNS. Trimming stripped 1 base from V and 8 bases from J, with 17 bases between.